This T cell receptor (beta chain) was documented in a study of blood T cell repertoires in COVID-19. The CDR3 sequence is 14 residues long. In germline, CDR1 is MNHEY, CDR2 SVGAGI. V gave up 2 bases and J gave up 2 bases, with 10 bases separating them. Here immunoSEQ multiplex PCR was the method, and the copy in TCRdb shows in-frame clones only, minus some. The data show fewer than 500,000 clones, with about nine tenths seen just once and around 0.7% held by the top ten. Participants came from roughly 23 US areas, aged roughly 18 to 89 years. Donors in Cohort 3 counted as recovered after two negative PCRs, clearance, or symptom resolution.

The sequence was obtained from a woman aged 18-35 years who had recovered from COVID-19. The specimen sequenced was PBMCs or T cells enriched from blood (not recorded which). The chain combines TRBV6-5 with TRBJ2-7, with D tentatively TRBD1 (6 bases). Here the CDR3 DNA reads TGTGCCAGCAGTTACCGACAGGCCCCCTACGAGCAGTACTTC. Protein product: CASSYRQAPYEQYF.